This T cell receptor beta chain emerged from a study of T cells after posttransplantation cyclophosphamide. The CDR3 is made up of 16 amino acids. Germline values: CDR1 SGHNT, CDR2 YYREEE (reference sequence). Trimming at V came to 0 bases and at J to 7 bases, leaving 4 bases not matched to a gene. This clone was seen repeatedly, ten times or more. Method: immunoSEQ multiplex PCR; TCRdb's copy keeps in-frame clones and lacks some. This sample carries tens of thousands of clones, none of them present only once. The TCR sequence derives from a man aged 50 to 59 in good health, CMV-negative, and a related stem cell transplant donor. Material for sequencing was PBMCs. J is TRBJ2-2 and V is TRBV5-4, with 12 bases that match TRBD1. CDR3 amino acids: CASSLGGTGGLGELFF. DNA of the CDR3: TGTGCCAGCAGCTTGGGCGGGACAGGGGGCCTCGGGGAGCTGTTTTTT. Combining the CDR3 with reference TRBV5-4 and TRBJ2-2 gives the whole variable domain ETGVTQSPTHLIKTRGQQVTLRCSSQSGHNTVSWYQQALGQGPQFIFQYYREEENGRGNFPPRFSGLQFPNYSSELNVNALELDDSALYLCASSLGGTGGLGELFFGEGSRLTVL.